A selection of T cell receptor beta chains follows, all from one sample in a study of cytotoxic CD8 clonotypes in ibrutinib-treated CLL. The data were produced by immunoSEQ multiplex PCR, yet TCRdb's version contains in-frame clones alone and is incomplete. The top ten hold less than 6% of the sample, which has roughly 170,000 clones, more than 80% seen once. Sequenced material: PBMCs, taken after 24 months of ibrutinib treatment. The origin of the receptors is a human donor with chronic lymphocytic leukemia. CDR3s include the opening cysteine and the closing phenylalanine or tryptophan. The D gene is left open where the match is weak. Clone size is given for some rows only: seen once, a few or many times, or a class if the clone is expanded.

size	J	D	V	CDR3	DNA
.	TRBJ2-7	.	TRBV5-1	CASSLGGSLSYEQYF	TGCGCCAGCAGCTTGGGTGGCAGCCTCTCCTACGAGCAGTACTTC
.	TRBJ2-7	TRBD1	TRBV11-2	CASSIDRGEQYF	TGTGCCAGCAGCATCGACAGGGGCGAGCAGTACTTC
.	TRBJ1-2	.	TRBV5-5	CASSLVWDGYTF	TGTGCCAGCAGCTTGGTTTGGGACGGCTACACCTTC
.	TRBJ2-7	.	TRBV30	CAWTPPGAQGGEQYF	TGTGCCTGGACTCCTCCTGGGGCACAGGGAGGCGAGCAGTACTTC
.	TRBJ2-5	TRBD2	TRBV30	CAWSLGLAGTQYF	TGTGCCTGGAGTCTTGGACTAGCGGGGACCCAGTACTTC
.	TRBJ1-5	TRBD1	TRBV7-2	CASSSTGGYGQPQHF	TGTGCCAGCAGCTCGACAGGGGGTTATGGTCAGCCCCAGCATTTT
.	TRBJ2-1	.	TRBV6-6	CASNYVDYSNEQFF	TGTGCCAGCAACTACGTCGACTATAGCAATGAGCAGTTCTTC
.	TRBJ1-1	TRBD1	TRBV11-2	CASSRGQASGGAFF	TGTGCCAGCAGCCGTGGACAGGCTTCCGGGGGAGCTTTCTTT
.	TRBJ2-2	TRBD1	TRBV6-6	CASRTRTGGIGELFF	TGTGCCAGCAGAACTCGGACAGGGGGAATCGGGGAGCTGTTTTTT
few	TRBJ2-7	TRBD1	TRBV15	CATSRGDRGKQYF	TGTGCCACCAGCAGAGGGGACAGGGGGAAGCAGTACTTC
few	TRBJ2-2	TRBD1	TRBV7-9	CASSHGQGGANTGELFF	TGTGCCAGCAGCCACGGACAGGGGGGAGCGAACACCGGGGAGCTGTTTTTT
.	TRBJ2-7	.	TRBV2	CATGREQYF	TGTGCCACGGGTCGTGAGCAGTACTTC
.	TRBJ2-1	TRBD2	TRBV2	CASGGASYNEQFF	TGTGCCTCCGGGGGGGCCTCCTACAATGAGCAGTTCTTC
.	TRBJ1-1	.	TRBV5-1	CASSWSVSAMSTEAFF	TGCGCCAGCAGCTGGAGCGTCTCGGCGATGAGCACTGAAGCTTTCTTT
.	TRBJ1-2	TRBD1	TRBV30	CAWSVQGASRAYGYTF	TGTGCCTGGAGCGTACAGGGGGCGAGTCGGGCCTATGGCTACACCTTC
.	TRBJ1-6	.	TRBV19	CASTQSSYNSPLHF	TGTGCCAGTACCCAGAGCTCCTATAATTCACCCCTCCACTTT
.	TRBJ1-5	TRBD1	TRBV18	CASSPGQGLSNQPQHF	TGTGCCAGCTCTCCGGGACAGGGACTTAGCAATCAGCCCCAGCATTTT
.	TRBJ1-1	TRBD1	TRBV27	CASSQPSGGTEAFF	TGTGCCAGCAGTCAACCTTCAGGGGGTACTGAAGCTTTCTTT
.	TRBJ1-4	.	TRBV18	CASSRSDEKLFF	TGTGCCAGCTCACGGTCCGATGAAAAACTGTTTTTT
.	TRBJ1-1	.	TRBV11-2	CASSPLAGNTEAFF	TGTGCCAGCAGCCCCCTGGCCGGGAACACTGAAGCTTTCTTT
.	TRBJ1-5	TRBD1	TRBV18	CASSPQGARYQPQHF	TGTGCCAGCTCACCACAGGGGGCTAGGTATCAGCCCCAGCATTTT
.	TRBJ1-1	.	TRBV27	CASSLSGFRVRDTEAFF	TGTGCCAGCAGTTTATCCGGGTTTCGGGTGCGGGACACTGAAGCTTTCTTT
.	TRBJ2-7	.	TRBV2	CASNRAASYEQYF	TGTGCCAGCAACAGGGCCGCCTCCTACGAGCAGTACTTC
.	TRBJ2-7	.	TRBV5-1	CASSLGQPPLYEQYF	TGCGCCAGCAGCTTGGGGCAGCCCCCCCTCTACGAGCAGTACTTC
.	TRBJ1-4	TRBD1	TRBV7-2	CASRRQGGNEKLFF	TGTGCCAGCAGGCGACAGGGGGGAAATGAAAAACTGTTTTTT
.	TRBJ2-3	TRBD2	TRBV4-1	CASSQERLAGSSTDTQYF	TGCGCCAGCAGCCAAGAACGGTTAGCGGGGAGTAGCACAGATACGCAGTATTTT
.	TRBJ1-3	.	TRBV30	CAWSVARQNSGNTIYF	TGTGCCTGGAGTGTAGCCAGGCAGAACTCTGGAAACACCATATATTTT
.	TRBJ2-1	.	TRBV11-2	CASSLDRAIQQFF	TGTGCCAGCAGCTTAGATAGGGCTATCCAGCAGTTCTTC
.	TRBJ2-2	.	TRBV2	CASKPGPPGELFF	TGTGCCAGCAAACCAGGGCCTCCCGGGGAGCTGTTTTTT
.	TRBJ2-7	.	TRBV6-1	CASSEARQEDEQYF	TGTGCCAGCAGTGAAGCAAGACAGGAAGACGAGCAGTACTTC
.	TRBJ2-5	TRBD1	TRBV18	CASSPWTGEAQETQYF	TGTGCCAGCTCACCGTGGACAGGGGAGGCGCAAGAGACCCAGTACTTC
.	TRBJ1-1	.	TRBV11-3	CASSPEAGSEAFF	TGTGCCAGCAGCCCAGAAGCGGGGAGTGAAGCTTTCTTT
.	TRBJ2-1	.	TRBV6-5	CASSPRDGNNEQFF	TGTGCCAGCAGCCCGAGGGACGGGAACAATGAGCAGTTCTTC
once	TRBJ2-3	TRBD2	TRBV7-8	CASSLYYLSSGGRSTDTQYF	TGTGCCAGCAGCTTATATTATCTCTCTAGCGGGGGCCGTAGCACAGATACGCAGTATTTT
.	TRBJ2-7	.	TRBV6-1	CASTASFPTYEQYF	TGTGCCAGCACAGCTAGTTTTCCGACCTACGAGCAGTACTTC
.	TRBJ2-7	.	TRBV11-2	CASSLSIELSYEQYF	TGTGCCAGCAGCTTGAGTATAGAACTCTCCTACGAGCAGTACTTC
.	TRBJ1-4	TRBD1	TRBV9	CASSPQGRGQGEKLFF	TGTGCCAGCAGCCCCCAGGGAAGGGGGCAGGGTGAAAAACTGTTTTTT
.	TRBJ2-3	.	TRBV14	CASNKELVSPLDF	TGTGCCAGCAATAAAGAACTTGTGTCCCCCTTGGATTTT
.	TRBJ1-2	.	TRBV5-6	CASSPYRGDGYTF	TGTGCCAGCAGCCCCTATCGTGGAGATGGCTACACCTTC
.	TRBJ1-5	.	TRBV2	CASSDSSNQPQHF	TGTGCCAGCTCGGACAGTAGCAATCAGCCCCAGCATTTT
.	TRBJ2-1	.	TRBV7-9	CASSPQGGWGDEQFF	TGTGCCAGCAGCCCCCAGGGGGGCTGGGGAGATGAGCAGTTCTTC
.	TRBJ1-1	.	TRBV4-2	CASSQEWGGTEAFF	TGTGCCAGCAGCCAAGAATGGGGAGGCACTGAAGCTTTCTTT
.	TRBJ2-1	TRBD1	TRBV7-9	CASSPGQGGSYNEQFF	TGTGCCAGCAGCCCCGGACAGGGGGGCTCCTACAATGAGCAGTTCTTC
.	TRBJ1-3	.	TRBV5-4	CASSQSLGDSGNTIYF	TGTGCCAGCAGCCAATCCCTCGGGGACTCTGGAAACACCATATATTTT
.	TRBJ1-1	.	TRBV27	CASSPGRGNTEAFF	TGTGCCAGCAGTCCGGGACGGGGGAACACTGAAGCTTTCTTT
few	TRBJ1-1	.	TRBV7-9	CASSRATSEAFF	TGTGCCAGCAGCCGAGCCACCTCTGAAGCTTTCTTT
.	TRBJ2-1	TRBD2	TRBV30	CAWGGAGLVYNEQFF	TGTGCCTGGGGTGGGGCGGGACTAGTTTACAATGAGCAGTTCTTC
.	TRBJ2-3	TRBD1	TRBV7-9	CASSLGRGRTDTQYF	TGTGCCAGCAGCTTAGGTAGGGGGCGCACAGATACGCAGTATTTT
few	TRBJ1-5	.	TRBV18	CASSPSVEVGSQHF	TGTGCCAGCTCACCTTCTGTCGAGGTAGGATCCCAGCATTTT
.	TRBJ2-7	TRBD1	TRBV27	CASRKTGTHEQYF	TGTGCCAGCAGGAAGACAGGGACCCACGAGCAGTACTTC
.	TRBJ2-2	TRBD1	TRBV7-2	CASSPGTGLTGELFF	TGTGCCAGCAGTCCCGGGACAGGGCTCACCGGGGAGCTGTTTTTT
.	TRBJ2-1	TRBD2	TRBV4-1	CASSFSGRDVREQFF	TGCGCCAGCAGTTTTAGCGGGAGGGATGTCAGGGAGCAGTTCTTC
.	TRBJ1-2	.	TRBV21-1	CASGTRGGSNYGYTF	TGTGCCAGTGGCACACGAGGGGGTTCCAACTATGGCTACACCTTC